The 11 T cell receptor beta chains below were found in one sample sequenced in a study of T cell responses to AZD1222 COVID-19 vaccine. The table came from immunoSEQ multiplex PCR; TCRdb's copy has only in-frame clones and leaves some out. Of about 150,000 clones listed, 87% are singletons. The material sequenced was peripheral blood, taken on day 0 of AZD1222 vaccination. The receptors were sampled from an adult in good health.

The chain is built from TRBV29-1 and TRBJ2-1; the D gene could be TRBD1 or TRBD2 (5 bases each). Germline V gene data show CDR1 as SQVTM and CDR2 as ANQGSEA. V lost 6 bases and J 11 bases, leaving 17 bases between the germline ends. This CDR3 spans 12 amino acids. The CDR3 nucleotides are TGCAGCGTCGTCAGGGAGTACGGAAAGCAGTTCTTC. It translates to CSVVREYGKQFF.

The genes are TRBV20-1 and TRBJ1-1; D call uncertain. Trimming stripped 3 bases from V and 0 bases from J, with 11 bases between. The CDR3 runs 14 residues. Germline CDR1 and CDR2: DFQATT and SNEGSKA (reference sequence). The CDR3 DNA is TGCAGTGCTAGTGAAGGGCCCGTGAACACTGAAGCTTTCTTT. Translating it yields CSASEGPVNTEAFF.

The V and J genes are TRBV6-2 or TRBV6-3 and TRBJ2-7; 13 nucleotides agree with TRBD2. With V trimmed by 0 bases and J by 6 bases, 8 bases remained unmatched. The germline V gene encodes CDR1 MNHEY and CDR2 SVGEGT. The CDR3 spans 17 residues. Here the CDR3 DNA reads TGTGCCAGCAGTTACTCATTCCCGGGACTAGCGGGAACCGAGCAGTACTTC. Protein sequence: CASSYSFPGLAGTEQYF.

This chain uses TRBV29-1 with TRBJ2-4, with D unresolved. CDR3 length: 12 residues. CDR1 and CDR2 from the germline V gene are SQVTM and ANQGSEA. V was clipped by 4 bases and J by 7 bases, with 11 bases between them. CDR3 amino acids: CSVGHTENIQYF. The DNA of the CDR3 is TGCAGCGTTGGACACACCGAGAACATTCAGTACTTC.

The chain carries TRBV6-2 or TRBV6-3 and TRBJ2-1, with 10 bases matching TRBD2. Germline trimming cut 4 bases from V and 0 bases from J; bases unmatched to any gene: 12. CDR1 and CDR2 (germline): MNHEY, SVGEGT. This CDR3 spans 19 amino acids. The CDR3 region has the DNA TGTGCCAGCAGTTTCGACGGGACTAGCGACAAGAGCTCCTACAATGAGCAGTTCTTC. The encoded protein is CASSFDGTSDKSSYNEQFF.

The chain is built from TRBV6-5 and TRBJ1-2, with 9 positions matching TRBD1. Trimming cost V 4 bases and J 8 bases; bases outside gene matches: 8. Looked up from germline, CDR1 is MNHEY and CDR2 is SVGAGI. This CDR3 spans 14 amino acids. CDR3 bases: TGTGCCAGCAGTTCTGAACAGGGGGCGCGAGGCTACACCTTC. Its translation: CASSSEQGARGYTF.

The chain combines TRBV19 with TRBJ2-1; D is unresolved. The CDR3 is made up of 16 amino acids. The V gene's germline CDR1 is LNHDA and CDR2 SQIVND (reference sequence). The ends were cut back, 1 base at V and 0 bases at J, with 10 bases in the middle. CDR3 in amino acids: CASSIVAANSYNEQFF. CDR3 DNA sequence: TGTGCCAGTAGTATAGTGGCAGCTAACTCCTACAATGAGCAGTTCTTC. The complete variable domain, with remaining parts taken from reference TRBV19 and TRBJ2-1, reads DGGITQSPKYLFRKEGQNVTLSCEQNLNHDAMYWYRQDPGQGLRLIYYSQIVNDFQKGDIAEGYSVSREKKESFPLTVTSAQKNPTAFYLCASSIVAANSYNEQFFGPGTRLTVL.

The rearrangement joins TRBV10-3 to TRBJ1-5, with D perhaps matching TRBD1 (5 bases). Germline V gives CDR1 ENHRY, CDR2 SYGVKD. This CDR3 contains 15 residues. Trimming pared 0 bases from V and 4 bases from J, leaving 10 bases between. The CDR3 DNA reads as TGTGCCATCAGTGAGTCGAAGGGGCGGAATCAGCCCCAGCATTTT. It codes for CAISESKGRNQPQHF.

The rearrangement joins TRBV5-1 to TRBJ1-3; D gene ambiguous. Deletions cut 0 bases from V and 3 bases from J, with 13 bases between. Germline CDR1 is SGHRS and CDR2 is YFSETQ. CDR3 length: 16 residues. This CDR3 is CASSLDWGTGGNTIYF. DNA for the CDR3: TGCGCCAGCAGCTTGGACTGGGGAACCGGTGGAAACACCATATATTTT.

The chain employs TRBV19 and TRBJ1-6; no clear D. The CDR3 extends over 14 amino acids. Germline V gene data show CDR1 as LNHDA and CDR2 as SQIVND (reference sequence). The V end lost 7 bases, the J end lost 6 bases, and 13 bases lay between the germline ends. For the CDR3, the DNA is TGTGCCAGTACATTTGACGGACTTAATTCACCCCTCCACTTT. Its translation is CASTFDGLNSPLHF. Together with reference TRBV19 and TRBJ1-6, the CDR3 gives the full variable domain: DGGITQSPKYLFRKEGQNVTLSCEQNLNHDAMYWYRQDPGQGLRLIYYSQIVNDFQKGDIAEGYSVSREKKESFPLTVTSAQKNPTAFYLCASTFDGLNSPLHFGNGTRLTVT.

The V call is TRBV5-1, the J call TRBJ1-2; a possible D gene is TRBD1 (5 bases). The CDR3 totals 14 residues. Germline CDR1 SGHRS, CDR2 YFSETQ. V was pared by 0 bases and J by 2 bases, with 8 bases between. In nucleotides, the CDR3 is TGCGCCAGCAGCTTGGCAGGGCAGAACTATGGCTACACCTTC. Translated: CASSLAGQNYGYTF.